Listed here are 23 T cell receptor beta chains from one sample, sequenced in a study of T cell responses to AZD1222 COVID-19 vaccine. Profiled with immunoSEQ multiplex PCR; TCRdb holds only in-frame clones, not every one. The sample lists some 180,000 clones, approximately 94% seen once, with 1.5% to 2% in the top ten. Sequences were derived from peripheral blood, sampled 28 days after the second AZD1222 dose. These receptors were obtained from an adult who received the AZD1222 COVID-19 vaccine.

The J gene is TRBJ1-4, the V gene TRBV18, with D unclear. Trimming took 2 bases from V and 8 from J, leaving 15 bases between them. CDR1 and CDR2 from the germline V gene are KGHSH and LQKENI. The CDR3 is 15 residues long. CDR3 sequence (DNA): TGTGCCAGCTCACCATCAACGTTAGGAGAGGAAAAACTGTTTTTT. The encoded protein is CASSPSTLGEEKLFF.

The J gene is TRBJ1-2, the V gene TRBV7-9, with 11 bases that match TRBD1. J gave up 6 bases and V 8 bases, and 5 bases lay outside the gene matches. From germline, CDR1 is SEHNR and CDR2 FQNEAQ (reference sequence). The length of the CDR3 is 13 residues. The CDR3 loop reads CASPEDRGHGYTF. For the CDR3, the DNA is TGTGCCAGCCCCGAGGACAGGGGGCATGGCTACACCTTC.

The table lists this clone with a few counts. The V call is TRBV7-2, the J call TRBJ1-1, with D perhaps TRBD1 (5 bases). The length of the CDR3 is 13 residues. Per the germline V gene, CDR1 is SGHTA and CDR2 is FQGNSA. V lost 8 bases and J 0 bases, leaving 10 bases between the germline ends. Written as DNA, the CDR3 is TGTGCCAGCCTTCGACAGCTGAACACTGAAGCTTTCTTT. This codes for CASLRQLNTEAFF.

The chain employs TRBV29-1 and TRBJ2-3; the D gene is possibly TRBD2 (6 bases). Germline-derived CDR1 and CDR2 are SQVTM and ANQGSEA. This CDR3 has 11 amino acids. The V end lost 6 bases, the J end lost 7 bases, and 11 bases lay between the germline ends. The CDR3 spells CSVETSYTQYF. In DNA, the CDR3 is TGCAGCGTGGAAACTAGCTATACGCAGTATTTT.

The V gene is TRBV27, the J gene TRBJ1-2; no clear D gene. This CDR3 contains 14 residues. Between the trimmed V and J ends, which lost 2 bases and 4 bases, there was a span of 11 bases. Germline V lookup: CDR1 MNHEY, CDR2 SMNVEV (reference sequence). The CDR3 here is CASSLGIGPYGYTF. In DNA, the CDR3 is TGTGCCAGCAGTTTAGGAATAGGTCCCTATGGCTACACCTTC.

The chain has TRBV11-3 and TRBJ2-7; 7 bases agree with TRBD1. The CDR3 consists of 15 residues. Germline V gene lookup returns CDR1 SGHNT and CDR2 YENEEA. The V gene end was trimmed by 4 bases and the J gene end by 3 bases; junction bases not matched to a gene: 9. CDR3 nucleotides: TGTGCCAGCAGCTCCCACCGGGACAGCTACTACGAGCAGTACTTC. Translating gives CASSSHRDSYYEQYF.

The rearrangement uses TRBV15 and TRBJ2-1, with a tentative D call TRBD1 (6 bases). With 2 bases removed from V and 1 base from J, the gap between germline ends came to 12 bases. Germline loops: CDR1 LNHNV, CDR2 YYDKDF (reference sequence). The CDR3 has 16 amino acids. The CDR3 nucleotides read TGTGCCACCAGCAGAAAGGGGGAGTTGTCCTACAATGAGCAGTTCTTC. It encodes CATSRKGELSYNEQFF.

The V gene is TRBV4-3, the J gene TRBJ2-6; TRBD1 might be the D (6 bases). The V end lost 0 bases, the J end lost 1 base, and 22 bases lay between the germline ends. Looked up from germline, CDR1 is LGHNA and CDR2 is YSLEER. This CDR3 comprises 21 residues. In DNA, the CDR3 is TGCGCCAGCAGCCAAGAAGCCCCAATCTTCAGGGGTACATCTGGGGCCAACGTCCTGACTTTC. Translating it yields CASSQEAPIFRGTSGANVLTF.

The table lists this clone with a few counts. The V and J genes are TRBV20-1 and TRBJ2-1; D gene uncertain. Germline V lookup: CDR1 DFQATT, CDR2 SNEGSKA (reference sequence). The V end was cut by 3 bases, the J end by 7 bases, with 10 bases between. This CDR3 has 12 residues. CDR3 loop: CSASRAENEQFF. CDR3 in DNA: TGCAGTGCTAGTAGGGCAGAGAATGAGCAGTTCTTC.

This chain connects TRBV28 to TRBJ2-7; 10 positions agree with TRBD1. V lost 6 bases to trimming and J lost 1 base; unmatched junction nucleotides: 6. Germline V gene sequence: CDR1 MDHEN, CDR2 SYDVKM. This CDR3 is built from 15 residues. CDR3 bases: TGTGCCAGCAGCCAATGGGACAGGGGTTCCTACGAGCAGTACTTC. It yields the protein CASSQWDRGSYEQYF.

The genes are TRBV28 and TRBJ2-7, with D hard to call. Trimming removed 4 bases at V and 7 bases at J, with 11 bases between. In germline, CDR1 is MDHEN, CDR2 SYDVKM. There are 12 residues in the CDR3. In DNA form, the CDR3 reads TGTGCCAGCAGTTATTCCGGGTGGGAGCAGTACTTC. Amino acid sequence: CASSYSGWEQYF.

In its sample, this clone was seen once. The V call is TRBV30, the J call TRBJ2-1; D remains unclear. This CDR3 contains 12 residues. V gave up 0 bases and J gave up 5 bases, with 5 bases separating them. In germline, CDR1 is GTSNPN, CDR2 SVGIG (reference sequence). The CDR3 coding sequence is TGTGCCTGGAGTGTCAGCCACAATGAGCAGTTCTTC. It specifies CAWSVSHNEQFF.

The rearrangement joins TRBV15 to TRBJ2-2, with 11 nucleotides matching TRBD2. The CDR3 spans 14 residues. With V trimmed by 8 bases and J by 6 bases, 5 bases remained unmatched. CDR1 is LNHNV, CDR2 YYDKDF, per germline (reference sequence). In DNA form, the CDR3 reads TGTGCCACCCGGGGGGGACTAGCGGCCGGGGAGCTGTTTTTT. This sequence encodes CATRGGLAAGELFF.

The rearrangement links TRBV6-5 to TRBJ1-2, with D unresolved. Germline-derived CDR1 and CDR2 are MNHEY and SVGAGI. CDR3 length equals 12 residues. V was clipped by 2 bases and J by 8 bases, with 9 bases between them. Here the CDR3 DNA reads TGTGCCAGCAGTTACGGCCTGTCGGGCTACACCTTC. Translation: CASSYGLSGYTF.

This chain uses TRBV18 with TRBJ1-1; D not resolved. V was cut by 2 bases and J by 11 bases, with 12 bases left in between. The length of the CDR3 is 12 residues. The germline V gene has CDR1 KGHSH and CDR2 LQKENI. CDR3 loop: CASSPVLGRAFF. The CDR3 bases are TGTGCCAGCTCACCAGTCCTCGGGCGGGCTTTCTTT. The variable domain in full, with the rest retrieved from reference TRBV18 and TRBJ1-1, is NAGVMQNPRHLVRRRGQEARLRCSPMKGHSHVYWYRQLPEEGLKFMVYLQKENIIDESGMPKERFSAEFPKEGPSILRIQQVVRGDSAAYFCASSPVLGRAFFGQGTRLTVV.

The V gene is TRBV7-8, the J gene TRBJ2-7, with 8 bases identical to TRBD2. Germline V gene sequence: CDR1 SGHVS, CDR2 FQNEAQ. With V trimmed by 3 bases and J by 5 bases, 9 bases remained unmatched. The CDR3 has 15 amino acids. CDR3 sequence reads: CASSLLRTSFHEQYF. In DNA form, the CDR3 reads TGTGCCAGCAGCTTGTTAAGGACTAGCTTCCACGAGCAGTACTTC.

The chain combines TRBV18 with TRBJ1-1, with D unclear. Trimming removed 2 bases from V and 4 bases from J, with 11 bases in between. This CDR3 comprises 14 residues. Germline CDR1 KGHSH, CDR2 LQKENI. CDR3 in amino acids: CASSPAGGTTEAFF. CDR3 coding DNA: TGTGCCAGCTCACCAGCCGGAGGAACCACTGAAGCTTTCTTT.

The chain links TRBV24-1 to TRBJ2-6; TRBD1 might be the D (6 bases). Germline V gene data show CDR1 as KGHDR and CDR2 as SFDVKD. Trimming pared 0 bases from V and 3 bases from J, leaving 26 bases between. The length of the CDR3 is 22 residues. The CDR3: CATSDLWDTESPSVRGANVLTF. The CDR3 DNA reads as TGTGCCACCAGTGATTTGTGGGACACTGAATCCCCCTCTGTGCGTGGGGCCAACGTCCTGACTTTC.

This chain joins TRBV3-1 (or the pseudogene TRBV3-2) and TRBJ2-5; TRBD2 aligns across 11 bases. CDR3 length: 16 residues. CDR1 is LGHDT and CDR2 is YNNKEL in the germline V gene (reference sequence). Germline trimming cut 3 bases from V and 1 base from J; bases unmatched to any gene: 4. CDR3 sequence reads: CASSHELAGVQETQYF. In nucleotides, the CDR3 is TGTGCCAGCAGCCATGAACTAGCGGGGGTCCAAGAGACCCAGTACTTC.

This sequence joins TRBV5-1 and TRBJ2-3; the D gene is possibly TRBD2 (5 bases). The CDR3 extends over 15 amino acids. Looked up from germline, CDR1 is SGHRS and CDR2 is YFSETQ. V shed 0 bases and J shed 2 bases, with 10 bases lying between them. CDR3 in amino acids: CASSLEERTTDTQYF. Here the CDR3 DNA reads TGCGCCAGCAGCTTGGAGGAGCGGACCACAGATACGCAGTATTTT.

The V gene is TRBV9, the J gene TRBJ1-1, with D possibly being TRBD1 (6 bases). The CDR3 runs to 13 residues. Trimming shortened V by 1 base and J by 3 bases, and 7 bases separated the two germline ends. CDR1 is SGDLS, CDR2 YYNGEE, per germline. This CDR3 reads CASSVNRDTEAFF. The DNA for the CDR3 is TGTGCCAGCAGCGTAAACAGGGACACTGAAGCTTTCTTT.

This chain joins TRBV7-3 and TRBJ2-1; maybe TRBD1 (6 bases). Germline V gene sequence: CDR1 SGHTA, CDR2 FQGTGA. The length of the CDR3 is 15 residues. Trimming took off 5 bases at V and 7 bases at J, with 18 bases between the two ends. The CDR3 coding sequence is TGTGCCAGCAGCCGAGGGGGAAGTGGACGTAATGAGCAGTTCTTC. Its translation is CASSRGGSGRNEQFF.

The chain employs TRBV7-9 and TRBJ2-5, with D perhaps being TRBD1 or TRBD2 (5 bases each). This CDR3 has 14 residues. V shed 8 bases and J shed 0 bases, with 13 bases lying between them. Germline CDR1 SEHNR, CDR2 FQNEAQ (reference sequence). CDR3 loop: CASGKQGHQETQYF. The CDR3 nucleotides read TGTGCCAGCGGAAAGCAGGGACACCAAGAGACCCAGTACTTC.